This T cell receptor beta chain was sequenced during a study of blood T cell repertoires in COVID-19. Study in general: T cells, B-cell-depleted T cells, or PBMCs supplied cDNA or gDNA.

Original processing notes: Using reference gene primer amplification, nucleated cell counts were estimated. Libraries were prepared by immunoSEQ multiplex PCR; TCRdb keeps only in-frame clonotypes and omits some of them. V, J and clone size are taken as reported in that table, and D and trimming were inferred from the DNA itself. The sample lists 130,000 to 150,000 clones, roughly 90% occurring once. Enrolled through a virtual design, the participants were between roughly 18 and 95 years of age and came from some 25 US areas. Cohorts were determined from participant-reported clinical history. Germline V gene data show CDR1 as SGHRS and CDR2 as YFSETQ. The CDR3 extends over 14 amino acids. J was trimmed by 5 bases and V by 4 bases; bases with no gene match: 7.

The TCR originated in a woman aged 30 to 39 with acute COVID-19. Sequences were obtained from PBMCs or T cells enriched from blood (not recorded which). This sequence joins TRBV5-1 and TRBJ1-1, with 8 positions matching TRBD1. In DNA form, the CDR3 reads TGCGCCAGCAGCGCGACAGGGGCCCGGACTGAAGCTTTCTTT. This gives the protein CASSATGARTEAFF.